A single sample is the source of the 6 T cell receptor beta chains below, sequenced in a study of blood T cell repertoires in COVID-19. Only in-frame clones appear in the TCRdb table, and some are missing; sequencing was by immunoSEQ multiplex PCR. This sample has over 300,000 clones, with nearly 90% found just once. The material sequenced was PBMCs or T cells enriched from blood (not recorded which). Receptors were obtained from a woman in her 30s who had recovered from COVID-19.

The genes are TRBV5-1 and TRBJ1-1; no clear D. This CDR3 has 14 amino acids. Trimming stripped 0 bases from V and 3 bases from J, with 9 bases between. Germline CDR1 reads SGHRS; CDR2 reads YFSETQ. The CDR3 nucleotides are TGCGCCAGCAGCTTGGGGGCCTGGGACACTGAAGCTTTCTTT. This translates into CASSLGAWDTEAFF.

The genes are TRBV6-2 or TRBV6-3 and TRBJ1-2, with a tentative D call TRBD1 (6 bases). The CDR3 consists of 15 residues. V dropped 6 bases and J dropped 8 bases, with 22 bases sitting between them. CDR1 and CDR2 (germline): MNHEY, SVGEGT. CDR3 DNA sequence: TGTGCCAGCAGCCGAGAGGTTAGACAGGTCCGCGGCTACACCTTC. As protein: CASSREVRQVRGYTF.

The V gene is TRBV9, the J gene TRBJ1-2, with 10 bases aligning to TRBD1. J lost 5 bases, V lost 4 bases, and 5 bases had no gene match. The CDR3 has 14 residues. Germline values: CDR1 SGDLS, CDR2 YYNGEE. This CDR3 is CASSPDRGLYGYTF. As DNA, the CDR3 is TGTGCCAGCAGCCCCGACAGGGGGCTATATGGCTACACCTTC.

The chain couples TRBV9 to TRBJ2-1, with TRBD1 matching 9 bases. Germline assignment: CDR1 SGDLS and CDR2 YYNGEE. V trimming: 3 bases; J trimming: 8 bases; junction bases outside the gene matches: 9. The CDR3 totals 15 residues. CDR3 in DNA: TGTGCCAGCAGCGCGCGATGGGACAGGGTGTATGAGCAGTTCTTC. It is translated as CASSARWDRVYEQFF.

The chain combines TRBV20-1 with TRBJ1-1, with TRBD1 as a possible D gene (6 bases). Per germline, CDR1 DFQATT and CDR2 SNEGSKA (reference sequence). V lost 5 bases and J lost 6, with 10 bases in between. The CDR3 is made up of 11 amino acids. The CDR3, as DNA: TGCAGTGCTTACAGGGACCCTGAAGCTTTCTTT. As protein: CSAYRDPEAFF.

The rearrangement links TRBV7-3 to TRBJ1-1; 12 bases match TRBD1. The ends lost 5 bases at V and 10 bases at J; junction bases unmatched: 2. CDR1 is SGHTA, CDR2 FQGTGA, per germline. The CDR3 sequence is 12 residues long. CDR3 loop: CASSGDRGRAFF. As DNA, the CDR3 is TGTGCCAGCAGCGGGGACAGGGGGCGAGCTTTCTTT.